The next 17 T cell receptor beta chains were all read from a single sample in a study of cytomegalovirus exposure and HLA in healthy donors (dated by TCRdb to 2016 to 2017). The library was prepared using the immunoSEQ multiplex PCR assay. For the multiplex PCR, a mixture combining 60 forward primers for TCR Vbeta segments and 13 reverse primers for TCR Jbeta segments was used. TCRdb provides this immuneACCESS table in a form limited to in-frame rearrangements. Some clones are lacking; in checked studies, under half of them reflect an unresolved V gene, and why the rest are absent is not known. Recorded for this sample are about 170,000 clones; over 80% of them occurred a single time. The top ten constitute roughly 4.7% of the sample. Sequenced sample: PBMCs. The receptor source for this set is a woman between 50 and 59 years old in good health and CMV-seropositive.

The chain joins TRBV5-1 to TRBJ2-5; 8 bases map to TRBD2. J gave up 1 base and V 3 bases, and 8 bases lay outside the gene matches. The CDR3 length is 16 residues. CDR1 and CDR2 from the germline V gene are SGHRS and YFSETQ. The CDR3 region is CASSWGGGGSQETQYF. The CDR3 DNA reads as TGCGCCAGCAGCTGGGGCGGCGGGGGGTCCCAAGAGACCCAGTACTTC.

The chain employs TRBV10-3 and TRBJ2-5; 7 bases are shared with TRBD1. This CDR3 has 13 residues. With V trimmed by 6 bases and J by 5 bases, 6 bases remained unmatched. The V gene's germline CDR1 is ENHRY and CDR2 SYGVKD. The CDR3 region is CAIRSQGWETQYF. CDR3 nucleotide sequence: TGTGCCATCAGGTCACAGGGGTGGGAGACCCAGTACTTC.

With regard to this clone: Relative to the germline gene, one junction end is altered; a read error may explain this. The V call is TRBV7-9, the J call TRBJ1-2; D uncertain. CDR1 and CDR2 from the germline V gene are SEHNR and FQNEAQ (reference sequence). The CDR3 runs 15 residues. In nucleotides, the CDR3 is TGTTCCAGCAGCTTAGTGGGCAGCCCCGCCTATGGCTACACCTTC. It is translated as CSSSLVGSPAYGYTF.

DNA for the CDR3: TGTGCCAGCAGCGTAGGAAGAAGCGGGGTCCTCGGGGATGAGCAGTTCTTC. Its translation: CASSVGRSGVLGDEQFF. The V and J genes are TRBV9 and TRBJ2-1; TRBD2 agrees at 7 bases. V was clipped by 0 bases and J by 8 bases; unmatched bases: 14. The CDR3 consists of 17 residues. Germline loops: CDR1 SGDLS, CDR2 YYNGEE.

The chain employs TRBV4-2 and TRBJ2-7; 8 bases map to TRBD2. Germline loops: CDR1 LGHNA, CDR2 YNFKEQ. V lost 6 bases, J lost 4 bases, and 11 bases stayed unmatched. The CDR3 totals 15 residues. The CDR3 loop is CASRRESGGLYEQYF. In DNA form, the CDR3 reads TGTGCCAGCAGACGCGAGAGCGGGGGACTATACGAGCAGTACTTC.

The CDR3 here is CASSKLDSYGYTF. CDR3 in DNA: TGTGCCAGCAGCAAACTGGACTCCTATGGCTACACCTTC. V usage is TRBV28 and J usage is TRBJ1-2, with D uncertain. The CDR3 runs to 13 residues. Germline V gives CDR1 MDHEN, CDR2 SYDVKM. The V and J ends lost 6 bases and 4 bases respectively, with 12 bases between them.

This clone was observed a few times. The V call is TRBV5-1, the J call TRBJ1-2; 8 bases are a match to TRBD1. Germline V gene data show CDR1 as SGHRS and CDR2 as YFSETQ. This CDR3 is built from 15 residues. The V segment lost 0 bases and the J segment 4 bases; nucleotides outside the gene matches: 5. CDR3 nucleotide sequence: TGCGCCAGCAGCTTGGCAGCAGGGGGCGCCTATGGCTACACCTTC. Translating it yields CASSLAAGGAYGYTF. Full variable domain (outside the CDR3, taken from reference TRBV5-1 and TRBJ1-2): KAGVTQTPRYLIKTRGQQVTLSCSPISGHRSVSWYQQTPGQGLQFLFEYFSETQRNKGNFPGRFSGRQFSNSRSEMNVSTLELGDSALYLCASSLAAGGAYGYTFGSGTRLTVV.

The V and J genes are TRBV6-6 and TRBJ2-3; TRBD2 might be the D (6 bases). The CDR3 extends over 16 amino acids. V lost 4 bases to trimming and J lost 2 bases, with 16 bases between them. Germline values: CDR1 MNHNY, CDR2 SVGAGI (reference sequence). CDR3 bases: TGTGCCAGCAGTTTCACCGGGACTCCCTTCACAGATACGCAGTATTTT. Residues: CASSFTGTPFTDTQYF.

The chain employs TRBV30 and TRBJ1-2; TRBD1 agrees at 8 bases. Germline CDR1 is GTSNPN and CDR2 is SVGIG (reference sequence). The length of the CDR3 is 15 residues. V shed 4 bases and J 3 bases; nucleotides not matched to a gene: 10. CDR3 sequence reads: CAWNDRGRAYYGYTF. CDR3 sequence (DNA): TGTGCCTGGAACGACAGGGGTAGGGCTTACTATGGCTACACCTTC.

The chain has TRBV19 and TRBJ2-7; 10 bases are a match to TRBD2. CDR3 length equals 15 residues. After removal of 7 bases from V and 1 base from J, the junction contained 7 bases not matched to a gene. Germline V lookup: CDR1 LNHDA, CDR2 SQIVND (reference sequence). CDR3 sequence (DNA): TGTGCCAGTAAAACTGCTAGCGGGGGTTCCTACGAGCAGTACTTC. Translating gives CASKTASGGSYEQYF.

The chain is built from TRBV5-6 and TRBJ2-3, with TRBD2 matching over 7 bases. From germline, CDR1 is SGHDT and CDR2 YYEEEE. V gave up 5 bases and J gave up 1 base; unmatched junction bases: 4. The CDR3 is 14 amino acids. In DNA, the CDR3 is TGTGCCAGCAGGGACACTAGCGGCACAGATACGCAGTATTTT. Protein sequence: CASRDTSGTDTQYF.

This chain connects TRBV10-1 to TRBJ2-1; D might be TRBD2 (7 bases). From germline, CDR1 is WNHNN and CDR2 SYGVQD (reference sequence). The CDR3 totals 16 residues. The V end was cut by 0 bases, the J end by 6 bases, with 15 bases between. The CDR3 nucleotides are TGCGCCAGCAGTGAGTCGGGGGGCGGGGGAGTCAATGAGCAGTTCTTC. Amino acid sequence: CASSESGGGGVNEQFF.

The CDR3 DNA follows: TGTGCCAGCAGCTTGGAAGACCCAGGGGTCGGTAGCAATCAGCCCCAGCATTTT. Translating it yields CASSLEDPGVGSNQPQHF. The genes are TRBV5-6 and TRBJ1-5, with a possible D match to TRBD1 (6 bases). The CDR3 spans 18 residues. Germline CDR1 SGHDT, CDR2 YYEEEE. V shed 0 bases and J shed 0 bases, with 16 bases lying between them.

The rearrangement links TRBV11-2 to TRBJ2-3, with a possible D match to TRBD2 (6 bases). This CDR3 has 16 amino acids. Germline CDR1 SGHAT, CDR2 FQNNGV. V was pared by 5 bases and J by 0 bases, with 15 bases between. CDR3 residues: CASSQRSGTSTDTQYF. CDR3 DNA: TGTGCCAGCAGCCAACGTAGCGGAACTAGCACAGATACGCAGTATTTT.

The chain couples TRBV4-1 to TRBJ2-7, with a weak D call TRBD2 (6 bases). The CDR3 is made up of 15 amino acids. CDR1 is MGHRA, CDR2 YSYEKL, per germline. Trimming took 4 bases from V and 5 from J, leaving 18 bases between them. CDR3 DNA sequence: TGCGCCAGCAGCCTCACGGAGGGTACTTGGAACGAGCAGTACTTC. Protein product: CASSLTEGTWNEQYF.

This clone was seen just once. J is TRBJ1-1 and V is TRBV13; D possibly corresponds to TRBD1 (5 bases). V was pared by 5 bases and J by 4 bases, with 17 bases between. Germline lookup yields CDR1 PRHDT and CDR2 FYEKMQ (reference sequence). CDR3 length: 15 amino acids. CDR3 in amino acids: CASSAMGGKGTEAFF. Written as DNA, the CDR3 is TGTGCCAGCAGCGCTATGGGGGGGAAGGGCACTGAAGCTTTCTTT.

The chain employs TRBV11-2 and TRBJ2-3, with 7 positions matching TRBD1. The V gene's germline CDR1 is SGHAT and CDR2 FQNNGV. This CDR3 has 17 residues. Germline trimming cut 1 base from V and 2 bases from J; bases unmatched to any gene: 9. The CDR3 DNA sequence: TGTGCCAGCAGCTTAGGCAGGGGGACCTCTTACACAGATACGCAGTATTTT. Protein sequence: CASSLGRGTSYTDTQYF.